The next 18 T cell receptor beta chains were all read from a single sample in a study of T cells in Graves' hyperthyroidism and ophthalmopathy. It was RNA transcripts that yielded the amplified TCR beta CDR3 regions. Primed by the HTBI set, a first-round RT-PCR was run on the TCR CDR3. TCRdb recomputed calls from the multiplex PCR reads with MiXCR, one row per CDR3 protein. The sample holds hundreds of thousands of distinct CDR3 sequences; over 35% are singletons and the top ten take around 10%. Material: blood. These receptors originate from a man aged 18 to 30 with Graves' hyperthyroidism.

This clonotype came up many times. CDR3 nucleotide sequence: TGTGCCACCAGTGGCTCCGGACAGGGCAATCAGCCCCAGCATTTT. It encodes CATSGSGQGNQPQHF. The chain is built from TRBV24-1 and TRBJ1-5; 7 bases agree with TRBD1. With 5 bases clipped from V and 2 bases from J, the junction kept 5 bases outside the gene matches. The CDR3 totals 15 residues. From germline, CDR1 is KGHDR and CDR2 SFDVKD.

In its sample, this clonotype was seen many times. The chain joins TRBV15 to TRBJ1-5; D perhaps matches TRBD1 (6 bases). V lost 6 bases and J 0 bases, leaving 15 bases between the germline ends. There are 16 residues in the CDR3. Germline-derived CDR1 and CDR2 are LNHNV and YYDKDF (reference sequence). CDR3 coding DNA: TGTGCCACCAGGGGAGGGGGTCATTATAGCAATCAGCCCCAGCATTTT. Its protein product is CATRGGGHYSNQPQHF.

This clonotype was found many times. The junction departs from the called germline gene at one end, perhaps through a read error. The chain couples TRBV25-1 to TRBJ1-3, with D unclear. This CDR3 has 13 amino acids. Germline CDR1 and CDR2: MGHDK and SYGVNS. CDR3 nucleotides: TGTGCCAGCAGTGAAGTTAATGGAGACACCATATATTTT. Translating gives CASSEVNGDTIYF.

This clonotype was picked up one time. This chain links TRBV20-1 with TRBJ2-5; tentative D call: TRBD2 (5 bases). The CDR3 sequence is 14 residues long. Trimming left V 0 bases short and J 2 bases short, with 10 bases between. Germline V gene lookup returns CDR1 DFQATT and CDR2 SNEGSKA (reference sequence). This CDR3 reads CSAREGGRQETQYF. The DNA of the CDR3 is TGCAGTGCTAGAGAAGGAGGAAGGCAAGAGACCCAGTACTTC.

The chain combines TRBV4-1 with TRBJ1-3; D uncertain. Trimming removed 1 base from V and 5 bases from J, with 15 bases in between. Looked up from germline, CDR1 is MGHRA and CDR2 is YSYEKL. This CDR3 comprises 16 residues. As DNA, the CDR3 is TGCGCCAGCAGCCAAGGTCCAGCAGAAACAAGAAACACCATATATTTT. This translates into CASSQGPAETRNTIYF.

The rearrangement links TRBV20-1 to TRBJ1-2; D is unclear. The CDR3 is made up of 14 amino acids. V lost 6 bases to trimming and J lost 2 bases, with 16 bases between them. CDR1 and CDR2 (germline): DFQATT, SNEGSKA (reference sequence). This CDR3 is CSASSSAANYGYTF. Written as DNA, the CDR3 is TGCAGTGCCAGCTCTTCGGCCGCCAACTATGGCTACACCTTC.

In the case of this clonotype: It may be a read error: a sequence one base away is much more abundant. J is TRBJ2-7 and V is TRBV29-1; 7 bases map to TRBD2. There are 12 residues in the CDR3. Germline CDR1 is SQVTM and CDR2 is ANQGSEA. The CDR3 sequence: CSGRDGDYEQCF. The CDR3 region has the DNA TGCAGCGGCCGGGACGGGGACTACGAGCAGTGCTTC.

This clonotype was counted many times. The chain joins TRBV4-1 to TRBJ1-2; 8 nucleotides align to TRBD1. The length of the CDR3 is 15 residues. With 3 bases clipped from V and 2 bases from J, the junction kept 5 bases outside the gene matches. Germline CDR1 reads MGHRA; CDR2 reads YSYEKL. CDR3 in amino acids: CASSQGQAENYGYTF. The CDR3 DNA reads as TGCGCCAGCAGCCAGGGACAGGCTGAAAACTATGGCTACACCTTC.

There are many counts of this clonotype. V is TRBV7-8 and J is TRBJ1-4; 8 positions match TRBD1. The CDR3 consists of 14 residues. CDR1 is SGHVS and CDR2 is FQNEAQ in the germline V gene. With 5 bases clipped from V and 7 bases from J, the junction kept 6 bases outside the gene matches. CDR3 coding DNA: TGTGCCAGCAGCCGTGACAGGGGTAGTGAAAAACTGTTTTTT. Protein sequence: CASSRDRGSEKLFF.

The chain has TRBV2 and TRBJ1-1; D is undetermined. There are 14 residues in the CDR3. Trimming left V 7 bases short and J 2 bases short, with 14 bases between. Germline CDR1 SNHLY, CDR2 FYNNEI. The CDR3 protein is CASTEIGANTEAFF. CDR3 nucleotides: TGTGCCAGCACCGAGATTGGAGCAAACACTGAAGCTTTCTTT.

Only a few counts were recorded for this clonotype. The chain couples TRBV29-1 to TRBJ2-7, with 9 bases aligning to TRBD1. The junction had 12 bases not matched to a gene; V was cut back by 7 bases and J by 5 bases. CDR1 and CDR2 from the germline V gene are SQVTM and ANQGSEA. The CDR3 loop spans 14 amino acids. The CDR3 sequence: CSARPGQGPDEQYF. CDR3 DNA: TGCAGCGCCCGCCCGGGACAGGGACCCGACGAGCAGTACTTC.

This clonotype was seen only a few times. The junction does not match germline at one end; this may be a read error. The chain joins TRBV7-9 to TRBJ1-1; D not resolved. CDR3 length: 14 residues. The germline CDR1 and CDR2 sequences are SEHNR and FQNEAQ (reference sequence). This CDR3 reads CASRGPGFDTETFF. CDR3 coding DNA: TGTGCCAGCAGAGGACCCGGGTTCGACACTGAAACTTTCTTT.

This chain links TRBV6-6 with TRBJ2-7; TRBD2 matches 7 bases. CDR1 is MNHNY, CDR2 SVGAGI, per germline (reference sequence). The CDR3 is 16 amino acids. J lost 5 bases, V lost 6 bases, and 16 bases had no gene match. The CDR3 is CASRRSAAGESHEQYF. The CDR3 DNA is TGTGCCAGCAGGCGGTCCGCCGCGGGAGAGAGCCACGAGCAGTACTTC.

A remark on this clonotype: A much more abundant neighbour one base away suggests this may be a read error. The gene calls are TRBV14 and TRBJ1-1; D gene ambiguous. The CDR3 has 13 residues. Trimming cost V 0 bases and J 6 bases, with 8 bases left between them. The V gene's germline CDR1 is SGHDN and CDR2 FVKESK. CDR3 in amino acids: CASSQERHAEAFF. Written as DNA, the CDR3 is TGTGCCAGCAGCCAAGAAAGGCACGCTGAAGCTTTCTTT.

This clonotype occurred a few times. The gene calls are TRBV12-3 or TRBV12-4 and TRBJ1-5; maybe TRBD1 (6 bases). Between the trimmed V and J ends, which lost 4 bases and 2 bases, there was a span of 12 bases. The CDR3 runs to 15 residues. The DNA of the CDR3 is TGTGCCAGCAGTTCTCAGGGGTCTGGCAATCAGCCCCAGCATTTT. Protein sequence: CASSSQGSGNQPQHF.

In its sample, this clonotype was seen many times. This chain links TRBV2 with TRBJ2-5; tentative D call: TRBD2 (6 bases). The germline V gene has CDR1 SNHLY and CDR2 FYNNEI. The CDR3 runs to 13 residues. Trimming removed 0 bases at V and 4 bases at J, with 6 bases between. The CDR3 nucleotides read TGTGCCAGCAGTGAAGCGGGAGGAGAGACCCAGTACTTC. This codes for CASSEAGGETQYF.

This clonotype was detected ten times or more. This chain links TRBV15 with TRBJ2-7; maybe TRBD2 (7 bases). Per germline, CDR1 LNHNV and CDR2 YYDKDF (reference sequence). Trimming removed 5 bases from V and 4 bases from J, with 12 bases in between. The CDR3 runs 13 residues. CDR3 sequence reads: CATSYGGRYEQYF. In nucleotides, the CDR3 is TGTGCCACCAGCTACGGGGGGCGGTACGAGCAGTACTTC.

This clonotype appeared a few times. The V gene is TRBV3-1, the J gene TRBJ1-1; 8 positions agree with TRBD1. V lost 4 bases to trimming and J lost 3 bases; unmatched junction nucleotides: 4. CDR3 length equals 14 residues. Germline V gene data show CDR1 as LGHDT and CDR2 as YNNKEL (reference sequence). CDR3 amino acids: CASSRRTGHTEAFF. The CDR3 nucleotides are TGTGCCAGCAGCCGCCGGACAGGGCACACTGAAGCTTTCTTT.